This T cell receptor (beta chain) was profiled in a study of blood T cell repertoires in COVID-19. The overall study: Italy, Spain and the United States were the sources of the convalescent and acute COVID-19 samples. PBMCs, B-cell-depleted T cells, or T cells were the source of the cDNA or gDNA that made up the material.

Trimming cost V 0 bases and J 3 bases, with 9 bases left between them. The CDR3 totals 15 residues. Germline V gene lookup returns CDR1 SGHRS and CDR2 YFSETQ. Authors' analysis steps: The assay estimated nucleated cells by amplifying reference gene primers. Sequenced by immunoSEQ multiplex PCR; TCRdb stores in-frame clones only, minus some. V and J calls and clone size are copied from that table; D and trimming were computed from the DNA. The sample shows about 210,000 clones, 88% of them seen only once. Sequencing used peripheral blood. The rearrangement joins TRBV5-1 to TRBJ2-2, with D unresolved. This sequence was found in a man aged 18-30 years with active or convalescent COVID-19. CDR3 DNA sequence: TGCGCCAGCAGCTTGGCCAACAGCTACACCGGGGAGCTGTTTTTT. Translated: CASSLANSYTGELFF.